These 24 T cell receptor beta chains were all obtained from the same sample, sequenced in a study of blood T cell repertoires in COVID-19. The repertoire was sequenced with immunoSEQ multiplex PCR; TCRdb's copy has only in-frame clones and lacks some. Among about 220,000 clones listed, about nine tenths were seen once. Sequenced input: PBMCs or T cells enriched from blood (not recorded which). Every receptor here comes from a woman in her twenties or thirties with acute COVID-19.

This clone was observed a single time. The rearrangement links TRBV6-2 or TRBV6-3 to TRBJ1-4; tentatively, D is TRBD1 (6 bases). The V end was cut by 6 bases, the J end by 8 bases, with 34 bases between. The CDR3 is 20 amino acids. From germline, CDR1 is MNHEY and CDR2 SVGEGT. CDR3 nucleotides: TGTGCCAGCAGCAACCGGGACAATATAAAAGGGTACATAATGCCCGAAAAACTGTTTTTT. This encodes CASSNRDNIKGYIMPEKLFF.

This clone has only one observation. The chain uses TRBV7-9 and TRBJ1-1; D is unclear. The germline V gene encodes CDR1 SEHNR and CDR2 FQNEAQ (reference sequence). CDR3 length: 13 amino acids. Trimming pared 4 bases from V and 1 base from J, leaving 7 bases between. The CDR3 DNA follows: TGTGCCAGCAGCTACAGAGAGAACACTGAAGCTTTCTTT. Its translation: CASSYRENTEAFF. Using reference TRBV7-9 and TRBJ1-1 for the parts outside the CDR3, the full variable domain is DTGVSQNPRHKITKRGQNVTFRCDPISEHNRLYWYRQTLGQGPEFLTYFQNEAQLEKSRLLSDRFSAERPKGSFSTLEIQRTEQGDSAMYLCASSYRENTEAFFGQGTRLTVV.

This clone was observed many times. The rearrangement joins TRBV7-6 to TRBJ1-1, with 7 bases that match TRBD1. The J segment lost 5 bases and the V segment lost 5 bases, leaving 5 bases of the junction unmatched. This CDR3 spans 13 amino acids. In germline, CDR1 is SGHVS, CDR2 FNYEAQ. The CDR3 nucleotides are TGTGCCAGCAGCCAGACAGGGACGACTGAAGCTTTCTTT. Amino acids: CASSQTGTTEAFF.

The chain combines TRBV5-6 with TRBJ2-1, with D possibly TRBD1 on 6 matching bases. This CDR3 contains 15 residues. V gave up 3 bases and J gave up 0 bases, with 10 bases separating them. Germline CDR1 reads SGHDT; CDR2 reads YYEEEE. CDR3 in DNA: TGTGCCAGCAGCTCCGGGACACTCTCCTACAATGAGCAGTTCTTC. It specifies CASSSGTLSYNEQFF.

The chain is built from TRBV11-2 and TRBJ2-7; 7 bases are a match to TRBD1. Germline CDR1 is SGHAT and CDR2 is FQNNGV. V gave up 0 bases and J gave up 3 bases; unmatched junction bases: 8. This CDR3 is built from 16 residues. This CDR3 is CASSLEGRGILYEQYF. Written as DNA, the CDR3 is TGTGCCAGCAGCTTAGAGGGCAGGGGGATCCTCTACGAGCAGTACTTC.

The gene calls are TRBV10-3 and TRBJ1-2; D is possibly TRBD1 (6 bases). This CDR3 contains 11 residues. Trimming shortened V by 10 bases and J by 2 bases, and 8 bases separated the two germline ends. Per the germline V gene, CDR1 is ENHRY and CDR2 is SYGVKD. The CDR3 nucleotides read TGTGCCACCAGGGGCAACTATGGCTACACCTTC. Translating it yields CATRGNYGYTF.

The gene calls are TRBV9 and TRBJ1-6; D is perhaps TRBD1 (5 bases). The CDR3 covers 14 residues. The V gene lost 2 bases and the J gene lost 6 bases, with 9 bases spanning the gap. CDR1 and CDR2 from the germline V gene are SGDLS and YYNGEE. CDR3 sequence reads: CASSVQDTNSPLHF. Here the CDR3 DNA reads TGTGCCAGCAGCGTCCAGGACACTAATTCACCCCTCCACTTT.

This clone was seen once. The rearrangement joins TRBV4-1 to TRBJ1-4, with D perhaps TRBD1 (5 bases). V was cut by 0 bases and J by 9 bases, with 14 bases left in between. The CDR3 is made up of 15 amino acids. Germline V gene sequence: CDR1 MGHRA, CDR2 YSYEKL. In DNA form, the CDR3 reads TGCGCCAGCAGCCAAGATGTCAGGGAATTTAAAAAACTGTTTTTT. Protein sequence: CASSQDVREFKKLFF.

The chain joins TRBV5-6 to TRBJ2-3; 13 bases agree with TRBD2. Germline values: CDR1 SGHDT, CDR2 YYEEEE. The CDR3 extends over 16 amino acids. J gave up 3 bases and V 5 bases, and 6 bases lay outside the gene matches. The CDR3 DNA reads TGTGCCAGCAGTCGACTAGCGGGGGGAGGGACAGATACGCAGTATTTT. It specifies CASSRLAGGGTDTQYF.

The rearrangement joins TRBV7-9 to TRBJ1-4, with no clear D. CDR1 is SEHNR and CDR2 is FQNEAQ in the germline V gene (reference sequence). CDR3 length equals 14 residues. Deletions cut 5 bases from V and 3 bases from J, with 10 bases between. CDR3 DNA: TGTGCCAGCAGCCGAGGGATGGCTAATGAAAAACTGTTTTTT. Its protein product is CASSRGMANEKLFF.

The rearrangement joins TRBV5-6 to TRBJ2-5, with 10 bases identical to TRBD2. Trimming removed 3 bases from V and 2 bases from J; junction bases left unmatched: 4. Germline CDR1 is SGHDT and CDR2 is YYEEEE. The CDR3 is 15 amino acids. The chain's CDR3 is CASSSKLAGQETQYF. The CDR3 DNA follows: TGTGCCAGCAGCTCCAAACTAGCGGGGCAAGAGACCCAGTACTTC.

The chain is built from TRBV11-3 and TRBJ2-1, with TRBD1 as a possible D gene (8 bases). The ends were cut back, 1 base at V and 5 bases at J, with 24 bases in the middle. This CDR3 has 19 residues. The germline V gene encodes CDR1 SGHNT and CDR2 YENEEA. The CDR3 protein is CASSLGPRIIQGGNNEQFF. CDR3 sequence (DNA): TGTGCCAGCAGCTTAGGGCCCCGGATTATACAGGGGGGGAACAATGAGCAGTTCTTC.

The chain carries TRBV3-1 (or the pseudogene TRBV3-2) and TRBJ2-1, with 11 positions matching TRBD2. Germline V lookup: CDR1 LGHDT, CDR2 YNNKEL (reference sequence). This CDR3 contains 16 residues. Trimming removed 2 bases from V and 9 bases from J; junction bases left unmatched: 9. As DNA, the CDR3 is TGTGCCAGCAGCCAACATAGCGGGGGGGACCGTAGTGAGCAGTTCTTC. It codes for CASSQHSGGDRSEQFF.

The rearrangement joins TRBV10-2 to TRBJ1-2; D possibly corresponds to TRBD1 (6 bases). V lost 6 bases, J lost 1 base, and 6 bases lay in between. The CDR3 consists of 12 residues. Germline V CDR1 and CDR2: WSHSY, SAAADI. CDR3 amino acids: CASRDSNYGYTF. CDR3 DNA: TGCGCCAGCAGGGACAGTAACTATGGCTACACCTTC.

CDR3 DNA sequence: TGTGCCAGTAGTTCCGACAGGGGGGGTTATAGCAATCAGCCCCAGCATTTT. It codes for CASSSDRGGYSNQPQHF. The chain uses TRBV19 and TRBJ1-5; 9 bases are shared with TRBD1. Trimming cost V 5 bases and J 0 bases; bases outside gene matches: 8. Germline CDR1 and CDR2: LNHDA and SQIVND (reference sequence). The CDR3 consists of 17 residues.

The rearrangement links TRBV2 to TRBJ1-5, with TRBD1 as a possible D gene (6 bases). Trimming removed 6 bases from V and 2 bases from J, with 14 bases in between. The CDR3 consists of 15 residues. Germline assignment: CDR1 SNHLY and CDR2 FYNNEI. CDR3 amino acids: CASRTQGGGNQPQHF. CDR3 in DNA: TGTGCCAGCAGGACACAGGGAGGGGGCAATCAGCCCCAGCATTTT.

The CDR3 region is CASSSIGTDVQETQYF. For the CDR3, the DNA is TGTGCCAGCAGCTCAATCGGGACAGATGTACAAGAGACCCAGTACTTC. The V call is TRBV7-2, the J call TRBJ2-5, with TRBD1 identical over 7 bases. The germline V gene has CDR1 SGHTA and CDR2 FQGNSA. This CDR3 spans 16 amino acids. V dropped 4 bases and J dropped 2; count of bases not matched to a gene: 10.

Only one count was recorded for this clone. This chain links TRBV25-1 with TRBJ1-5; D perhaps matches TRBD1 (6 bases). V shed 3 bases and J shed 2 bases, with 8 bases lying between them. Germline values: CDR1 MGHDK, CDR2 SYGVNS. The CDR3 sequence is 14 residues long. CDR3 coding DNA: TGTGCCAGCAGTGATCGGACAGGCAATCAGCCCCAGCATTTT. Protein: CASSDRTGNQPQHF.

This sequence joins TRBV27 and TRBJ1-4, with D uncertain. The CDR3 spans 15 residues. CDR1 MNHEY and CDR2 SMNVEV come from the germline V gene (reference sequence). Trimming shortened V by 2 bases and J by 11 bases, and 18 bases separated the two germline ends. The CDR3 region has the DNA TGTGCCAGCAGTTTAAAGGGAAGAGGTAGGGAGAAACTGTTTTTT. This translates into CASSLKGRGREKLFF.

The CDR3 loop reads CASSEGTGYGYTF. CDR3 nucleotides: TGTGCCAGCAGTGAAGGGACAGGCTATGGCTACACCTTC. This sequence joins TRBV6-1 and TRBJ1-2; 7 nucleotides align to TRBD1. The V gene end was trimmed by 1 base and the J gene end by 4 bases; junction bases not matched to a gene: 0. The CDR3 consists of 13 residues. Germline CDR1 MNHNS, CDR2 SASEGT.

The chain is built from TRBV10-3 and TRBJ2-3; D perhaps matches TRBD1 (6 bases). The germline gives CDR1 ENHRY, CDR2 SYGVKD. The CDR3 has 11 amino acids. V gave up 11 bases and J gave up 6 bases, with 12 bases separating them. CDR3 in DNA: TGTGCCCTACAGGGTGGGGATACGCAGTATTTT. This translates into CALQGGDTQYF.

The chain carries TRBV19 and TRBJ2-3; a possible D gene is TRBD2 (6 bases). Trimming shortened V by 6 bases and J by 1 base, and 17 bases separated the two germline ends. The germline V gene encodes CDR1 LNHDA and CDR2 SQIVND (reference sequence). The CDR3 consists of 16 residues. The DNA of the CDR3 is TGTGCCAGTAGGATTACCGGGGGAAGAGGCACAGATACGCAGTATTTT. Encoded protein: CASRITGGRGTDTQYF.

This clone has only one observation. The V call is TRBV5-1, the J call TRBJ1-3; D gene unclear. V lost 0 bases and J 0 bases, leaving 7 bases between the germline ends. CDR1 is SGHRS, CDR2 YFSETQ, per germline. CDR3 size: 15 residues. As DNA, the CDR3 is TGCGCCAGCAGCTTGGATGGCAACTCTGGAAACACCATATATTTT. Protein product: CASSLDGNSGNTIYF.

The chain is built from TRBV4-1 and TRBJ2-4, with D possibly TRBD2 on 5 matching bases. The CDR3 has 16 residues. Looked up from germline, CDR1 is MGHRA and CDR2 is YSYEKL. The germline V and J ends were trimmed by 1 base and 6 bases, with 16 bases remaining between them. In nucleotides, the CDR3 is TGCGCCAGCAGCCAAGTTGAGGGAAGGATAAGAAACATTCAGTACTTC. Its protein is CASSQVEGRIRNIQYF.